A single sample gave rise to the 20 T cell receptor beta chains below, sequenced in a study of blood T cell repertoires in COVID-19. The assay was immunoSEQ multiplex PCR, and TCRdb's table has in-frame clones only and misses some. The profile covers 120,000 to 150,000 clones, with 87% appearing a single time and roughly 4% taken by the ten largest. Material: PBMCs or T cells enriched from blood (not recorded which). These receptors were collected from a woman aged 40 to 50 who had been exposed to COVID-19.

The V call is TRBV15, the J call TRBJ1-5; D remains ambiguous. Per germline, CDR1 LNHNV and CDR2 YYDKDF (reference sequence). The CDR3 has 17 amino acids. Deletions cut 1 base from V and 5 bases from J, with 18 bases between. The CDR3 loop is CATSRVRNGVTYQPQHF. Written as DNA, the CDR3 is TGTGCCACCAGCAGAGTTCGAAACGGGGTTACGTATCAGCCCCAGCATTTT.

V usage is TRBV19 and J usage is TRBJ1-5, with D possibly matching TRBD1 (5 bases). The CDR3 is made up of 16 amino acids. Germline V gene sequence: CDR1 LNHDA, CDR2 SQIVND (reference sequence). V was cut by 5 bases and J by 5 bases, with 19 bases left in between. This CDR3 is CASSPGPGRHDQPQHF. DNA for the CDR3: TGTGCCAGTAGTCCAGGCCCAGGGCGCCACGATCAGCCCCAGCATTTT. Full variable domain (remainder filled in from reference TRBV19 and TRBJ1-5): DGGITQSPKYLFRKEGQNVTLSCEQNLNHDAMYWYRQDPGQGLRLIYYSQIVNDFQKGDIAEGYSVSREKKESFPLTVTSAQKNPTAFYLCASSPGPGRHDQPQHFGDGTRLSIL.

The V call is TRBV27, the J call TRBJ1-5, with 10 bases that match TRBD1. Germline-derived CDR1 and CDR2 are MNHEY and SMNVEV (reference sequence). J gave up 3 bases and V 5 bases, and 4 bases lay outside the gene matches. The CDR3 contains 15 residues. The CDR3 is CASSQGTGVNQPQHF. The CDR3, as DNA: TGTGCCAGCAGTCAAGGGACAGGGGTCAATCAGCCCCAGCATTTT.

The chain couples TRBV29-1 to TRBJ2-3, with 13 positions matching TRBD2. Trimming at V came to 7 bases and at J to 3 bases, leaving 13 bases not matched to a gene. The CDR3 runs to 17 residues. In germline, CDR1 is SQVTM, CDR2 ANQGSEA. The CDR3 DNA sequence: TGCAGCGGGGACCCGGGGACTAGCGGGATTGGAACAGATACGCAGTATTTT. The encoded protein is CSGDPGTSGIGTDTQYF.

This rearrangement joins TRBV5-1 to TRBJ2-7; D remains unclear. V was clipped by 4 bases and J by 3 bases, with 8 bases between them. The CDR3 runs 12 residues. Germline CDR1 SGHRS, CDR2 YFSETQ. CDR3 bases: TGCGCCAGCAGCCCTTCGTACTACGAGCAGTACTTC. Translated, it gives CASSPSYYEQYF.

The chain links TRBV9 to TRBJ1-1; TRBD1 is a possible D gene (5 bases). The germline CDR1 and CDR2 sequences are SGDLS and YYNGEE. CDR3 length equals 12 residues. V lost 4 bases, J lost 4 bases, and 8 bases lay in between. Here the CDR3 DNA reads TGTGCCAGCAGCTCCGGGGGCACTGAAGCTTTCTTT. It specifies CASSSGGTEAFF.

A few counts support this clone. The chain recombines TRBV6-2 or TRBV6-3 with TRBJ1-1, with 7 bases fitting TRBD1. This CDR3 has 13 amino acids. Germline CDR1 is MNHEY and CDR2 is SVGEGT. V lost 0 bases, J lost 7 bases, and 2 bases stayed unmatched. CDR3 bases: TGTGCCAGCAGTTACTCTCGGACAGGTGAAGCTTTCTTT. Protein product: CASSYSRTGEAFF.

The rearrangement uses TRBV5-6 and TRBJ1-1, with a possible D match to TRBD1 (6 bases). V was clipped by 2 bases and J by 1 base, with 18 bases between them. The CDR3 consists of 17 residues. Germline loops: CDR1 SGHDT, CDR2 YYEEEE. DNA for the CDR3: TGTGCCAGCAGCTTTAACTTCGGAACAGGGAAGAACACTGAAGCTTTCTTT. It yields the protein CASSFNFGTGKNTEAFF.

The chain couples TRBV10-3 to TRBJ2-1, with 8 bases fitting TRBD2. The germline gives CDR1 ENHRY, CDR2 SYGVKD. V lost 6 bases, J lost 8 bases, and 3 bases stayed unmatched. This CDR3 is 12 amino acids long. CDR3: CAIRREADEQFF. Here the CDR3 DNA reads TGTGCCATCAGGCGGGAGGCCGATGAGCAGTTCTTC.

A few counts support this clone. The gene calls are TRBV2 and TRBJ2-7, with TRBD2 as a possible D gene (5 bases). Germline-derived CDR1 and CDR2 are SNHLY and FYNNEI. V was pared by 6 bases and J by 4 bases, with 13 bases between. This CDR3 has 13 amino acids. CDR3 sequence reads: CASSRTRTYEQYF. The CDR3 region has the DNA TGTGCCAGCAGCAGGACGAGGACTTACGAGCAGTACTTC.

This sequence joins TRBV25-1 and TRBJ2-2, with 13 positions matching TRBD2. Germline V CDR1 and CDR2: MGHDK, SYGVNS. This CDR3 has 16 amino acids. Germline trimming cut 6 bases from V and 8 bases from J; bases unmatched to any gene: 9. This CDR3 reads CASRTTSGGRLGELFF. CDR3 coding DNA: TGTGCCAGCAGGACGACTAGCGGGGGGCGTTTGGGGGAGCTGTTTTTT.

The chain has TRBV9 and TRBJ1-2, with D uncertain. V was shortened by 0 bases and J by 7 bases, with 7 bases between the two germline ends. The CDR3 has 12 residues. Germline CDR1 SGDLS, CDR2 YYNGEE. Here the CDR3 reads CASSVAGGGYTF. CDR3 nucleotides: TGTGCCAGCAGCGTAGCAGGAGGTGGCTACACCTTC. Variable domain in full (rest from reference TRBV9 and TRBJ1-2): DSGVTQTPKHLITATGQRVTLRCSPRSGDLSVYWYQQSLDQGLQFLIQYYNGEERAKGNILERFSAQQFPDLHSELNLSSLELGDSALYFCASSVAGGGYTFGSGTRLTVV.

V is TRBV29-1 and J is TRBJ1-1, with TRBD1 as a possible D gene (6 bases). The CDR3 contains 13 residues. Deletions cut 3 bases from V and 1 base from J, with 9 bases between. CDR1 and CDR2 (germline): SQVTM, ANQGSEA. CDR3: CSVDRTANTEAFF. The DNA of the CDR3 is TGCAGCGTTGACAGGACAGCGAACACTGAAGCTTTCTTT.

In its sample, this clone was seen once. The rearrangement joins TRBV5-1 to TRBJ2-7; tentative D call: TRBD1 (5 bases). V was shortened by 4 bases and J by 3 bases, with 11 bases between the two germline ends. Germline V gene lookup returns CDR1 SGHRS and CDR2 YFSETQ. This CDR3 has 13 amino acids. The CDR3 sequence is CASSPTEFYEQYF. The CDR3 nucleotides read TGCGCCAGCAGCCCGACAGAGTTCTACGAGCAGTACTTC.

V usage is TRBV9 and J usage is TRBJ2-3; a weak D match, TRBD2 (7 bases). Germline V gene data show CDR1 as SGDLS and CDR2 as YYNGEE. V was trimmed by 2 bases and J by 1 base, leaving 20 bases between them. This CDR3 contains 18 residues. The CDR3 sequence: CASSVLGGAGHGTDTQYF. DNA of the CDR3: TGTGCCAGCAGCGTCTTGGGGGGGGCAGGTCATGGCACAGATACGCAGTATTTT.

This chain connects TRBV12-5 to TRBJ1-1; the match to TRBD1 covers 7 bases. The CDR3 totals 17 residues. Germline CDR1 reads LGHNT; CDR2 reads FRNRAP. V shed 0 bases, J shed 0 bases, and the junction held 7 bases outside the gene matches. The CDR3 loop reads CASGLVHGTAMNTEAFF. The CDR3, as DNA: TGTGCTAGTGGTTTGGTACATGGGACAGCAATGAACACTGAAGCTTTCTTT.

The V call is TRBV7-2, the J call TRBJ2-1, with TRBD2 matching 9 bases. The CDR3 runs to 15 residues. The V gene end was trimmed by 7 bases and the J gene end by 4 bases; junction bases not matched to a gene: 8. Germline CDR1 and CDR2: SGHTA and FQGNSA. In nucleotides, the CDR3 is TGTGCCAGCAAACCCAGGGCGGGAGGGTACAATGAGCAGTTCTTC. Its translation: CASKPRAGGYNEQFF.

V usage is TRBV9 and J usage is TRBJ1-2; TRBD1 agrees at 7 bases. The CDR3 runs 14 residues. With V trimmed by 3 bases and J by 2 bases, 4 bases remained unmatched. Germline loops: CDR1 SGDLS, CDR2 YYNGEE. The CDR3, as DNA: TGTGCCAGCAGCGATGCGGGACAGAACTATGGCTACACCTTC. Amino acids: CASSDAGQNYGYTF. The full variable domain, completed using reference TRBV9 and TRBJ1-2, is DSGVTQTPKHLITATGQRVTLRCSPRSGDLSVYWYQQSLDQGLQFLIQYYNGEERAKGNILERFSAQQFPDLHSELNLSSLELGDSALYFCASSDAGQNYGYTFGSGTRLTVV.

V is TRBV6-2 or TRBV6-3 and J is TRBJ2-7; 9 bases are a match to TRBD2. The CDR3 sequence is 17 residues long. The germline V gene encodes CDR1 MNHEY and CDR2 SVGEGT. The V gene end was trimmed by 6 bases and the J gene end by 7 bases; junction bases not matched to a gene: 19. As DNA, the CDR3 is TGTGCCAGCAGCCTCCGGGCTTCTAGCGGGATTTCGAGGGAGCAGTACTTC. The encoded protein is CASSLRASSGISREQYF.

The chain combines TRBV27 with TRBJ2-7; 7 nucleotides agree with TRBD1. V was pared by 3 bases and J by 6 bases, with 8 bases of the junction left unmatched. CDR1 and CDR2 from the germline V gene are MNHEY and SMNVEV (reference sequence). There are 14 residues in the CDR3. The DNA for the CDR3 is TGTGCCAGCAGTTTTTCTGGGACAGTCGGCGAGCAGTACTTC. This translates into CASSFSGTVGEQYF.